Each of the 21 T cell receptor beta chains below was sequenced from the same sample in a study of prognosis after radiotherapy for stage I lung cancer. Starting from genomic DNA, TCR beta CDR3 was amplified through two-round multiplex PCR. Primers specific to each TRBV and TRBJ gene drove first-round PCR. Each CDR3 protein is one row after TCRdb ran MiXCR on the multiplex PCR reads. This table has roughly 32,000 distinct CDR3 sequences, around 40% appearing once. Source: PBMCs, taken before or after stereotactic body radiation therapy (not recorded which). All receptors derive from a donor at least 50 years old with non-small cell lung cancer.

This clonotype was found a few times. This may come from a read error, since a much larger clone is one base off. The chain combines TRBV10-3 with TRBJ2-1; 8 bases are shared with TRBD2. CDR3 size: 14 residues. The germline V gene encodes CDR1 ENHRY and CDR2 SYGVKD. The ends lost 7 bases at V and 1 base at J; junction bases unmatched: 3. This CDR3 reads CAIKSSGSYNEQFF. In nucleotides, the CDR3 is TGTGCCATCAAGTCTAGCGGGTCCTACAATGAGCAGTTCTTC.

There are many counts of this clonotype. A read error may be the cause here, since a much bigger clone is one base away. The rearrangement uses TRBV27 and TRBJ1-1; possibly TRBD1 for D (6 bases). CDR3 size: 16 residues. CDR1 is MNHEY and CDR2 is SMNVEV in the germline V gene (reference sequence). Trimming left V 2 bases short and J 4 bases short, with 17 bases between. The CDR3 DNA reads TGTGCCAGCAGTTTACGGGGGGCAGGGCGGCGCACTGAAGCTTTCTTT. Its protein is CASSLRGAGRRTEAFF.

At least ten counts were recorded for this clonotype. In DNA form, the CDR3 reads TGTGCCAGCTCAACGATAGGGACTAGCGGCTACGAGCAGTACTTC. Translation gives CASSTIGTSGYEQYF. The chain uses TRBV18 and TRBJ2-7, with TRBD2 identical over 11 bases. Losses at the gene ends were 5 bases for V and 3 bases for J; bases not matched to a gene: 6. The CDR3 extends over 15 amino acids. Germline-derived CDR1 and CDR2 are KGHSH and LQKENI. The variable domain in full, completed from reference TRBV18 and TRBJ2-7, reads NAGVMQNPRHLVRRRGQEARLRCSPMKGHSHVYWYRQLPEEGLKFMVYLQKENIIDESGMPKERFSAEFPKEGPSILRIQQVVRGDSAAYFCASSTIGTSGYEQYFGPGTRLTVT.

This clonotype is a singleton in its sample. The chain has TRBV28 and TRBJ2-7; D uncertain. Between the trimmed V and J ends, which lost 2 bases and 3 bases, there was a span of 2 bases. Per germline, CDR1 MDHEN and CDR2 SYDVKM. The CDR3 extends over 11 amino acids. The CDR3 protein is CASSLRYEQYF. DNA for the CDR3: TGTGCCAGCAGTTTACGCTACGAGCAGTACTTC.

As for this clonotype: It differs at one base from a far larger clone, so likely a read error. This sequence joins TRBV7-2 and TRBJ2-1, with D unresolved. This CDR3 is built from 9 residues. V lost 8 bases, J lost 8 bases, and 4 bases lay in between. Germline assignment: CDR1 SGHTA and CDR2 FQGNSA. The DNA of the CDR3 is TGTGCCAGCTGCCATGAGCAGTTCTTC. This gives the protein CASCHEQFF.

With regard to this clonotype: The conserved final phenylalanine or tryptophan is absent from the CDR3, which likely points to a read error. The rearrangement uses TRBV28 and TRBJ2-2; the D gene is possibly TRBD2 (6 bases). This CDR3 has 16 amino acids. Germline V gene lookup returns CDR1 MDHEN and CDR2 SYDVKM. V lost 6 bases and J 7 bases, leaving 21 bases between the germline ends. The CDR3 DNA sequence: TGTGCCAGCAGCCCCGTGACTCGGCGGGGAAGCGGGGAGCTGTTTTCT. This translates into CASSPVTRRGSGELFS.

Points on this clonotype: It differs at one base from a far larger clone, so likely a read error. V gene TRBV6-1 combines with J gene TRBJ2-5, with D possibly TRBD2 on 6 matching bases. The closer fit of TRBJ2-1 to the DNA end suggests the J call may be wrong. The CDR3 sequence is 17 residues long. The germline gives CDR1 MNHNS, CDR2 SASEGT. CDR3 DNA: TGTGCCAGCAGGCTAGCGACCATTTCAGTGGGCTGCAATGAGCAGTTCTTC. Encoded protein: CASRLATISVGCNEQFF.

This clonotype came up many times. This chain uses TRBV7-9 with TRBJ2-1; D might be TRBD2 (5 bases). V was trimmed by 5 bases and J by 7 bases, leaving 9 bases between them. Germline CDR1 SEHNR, CDR2 FQNEAQ (reference sequence). The CDR3 is 12 residues long. CDR3 loop: CASSPTRNEQFF. DNA of the CDR3: TGTGCCAGCAGCCCCACTAGAAATGAGCAGTTCTTC. Using reference TRBV7-9 and TRBJ2-1 for the parts outside the CDR3, the full variable domain is DTGVSQNPRHKITKRGQNVTFRCDPISEHNRLYWYRQTLGQGPEFLTYFQNEAQLEKSRLLSDRFSAERPKGSFSTLEIQRTEQGDSAMYLCASSPTRNEQFFGPGTRLTVL.

This clonotype has ten or more counts. The chain employs TRBV20-1 and TRBJ2-1; D unresolved. The CDR3 totals 11 residues. V shed 6 bases and J shed 1 base, with 4 bases lying between them. Germline assignment: CDR1 DFQATT and CDR2 SNEGSKA (reference sequence). CDR3 DNA: TGCAGTGCCCTATCCTACAATGAGCAGTTCTTC. As protein: CSALSYNEQFF.

This chain connects TRBV19 to TRBJ1-3; tentatively, D is TRBD1 (5 bases). V was shortened by 3 bases and J by 0 bases, with 18 bases between the two germline ends. This CDR3 is built from 18 residues. CDR1 is LNHDA and CDR2 is SQIVND in the germline V gene (reference sequence). The CDR3 nucleotides read TGTGCCAGTAGTATGCGCCAAGGGACCAGCATCTCTGGAAACACCATATATTTT. Translation: CASSMRQGTSISGNTIYF.

The chain recombines TRBV30 with TRBJ1-2; D uncertain. The ends were cut back, 3 bases at V and 13 bases at J, with 21 bases in the middle. Per germline, CDR1 GTSNPN and CDR2 SVGIG (reference sequence). The CDR3 is 13 residues long. CDR3 nucleotide sequence: TGTGCCTGGAGACCACAAAGGGCAGGAAGTAGCACCTTC. Translation gives CAWRPQRAGSSTF.

The genes are TRBV6-5 and TRBJ2-7; the D is unclear. Trimming removed 4 bases at V and 1 base at J, with 14 bases between. The CDR3 has 15 amino acids. The germline V gene has CDR1 MNHEY and CDR2 SVGAGI. CDR3 amino acids: CASSSSGSVSYEQYF. CDR3 bases: TGTGCCAGCAGTTCGTCGGGTTCGGTGTCCTACGAGCAGTACTTC.

The chain couples TRBV6-2 or TRBV6-3 to TRBJ1-6, with TRBD1 identical over 9 bases. Germline trimming cut 6 bases from V and 6 bases from J; bases unmatched to any gene: 12. The CDR3 is 17 residues long. The germline V gene encodes CDR1 MNHEY and CDR2 SVGEGT. As DNA, the CDR3 is TGTGCCAGCAGGGCTCTCGGGACAGGGTATGGTAATTCACCCCTCCACTTT. This codes for CASRALGTGYGNSPLHF.

As to this clonotype: With a far larger clone one base away, a read error is the likely cause. The CDR3 spells CATTQDRGSYEHYF. CDR3 sequence (DNA): TGTGCCACTACTCAGGACAGGGGTTCCTACGAGCATTACTTC. This sequence joins TRBV6-4 and TRBJ2-7; 9 positions agree with TRBD1. In germline, CDR1 is MRHNA, CDR2 SNTAGT. This CDR3 is built from 14 residues.

The chain employs TRBV20-1 and TRBJ1-2; no clear D gene. The germline CDR1 and CDR2 sequences are DFQATT and SNEGSKA (reference sequence). This CDR3 has 14 amino acids. Trimming stripped 5 bases from V and 0 bases from J, with 13 bases between. The chain's CDR3 is CSAVDTAANYGYTF. The CDR3 DNA follows: TGCAGTGCTGTCGACACTGCAGCTAACTATGGCTACACCTTC.

This clonotype was counted at least ten times. The rearrangement joins TRBV6-2 or TRBV6-3 to TRBJ1-3, with D perhaps matching TRBD1 (5 bases). V was cut by 5 bases and J by 4 bases, with 15 bases left in between. This CDR3 comprises 15 residues. Germline CDR1 is MNHEY and CDR2 is SVGEGT. The CDR3 sequence is CASSGGPSTGNTIYF. CDR3 nucleotides: TGTGCCAGCAGTGGGGGACCCTCGACGGGAAACACCATATATTTT.

This clonotype was picked up one time. J is TRBJ2-7 and V is TRBV5-7; 7 bases map to TRBD1. TRBV5-7 is classed as an ORF, of uncertain function. The CDR3 has 14 residues. The V gene end was trimmed by 7 bases and the J gene end by 1 base; junction bases not matched to a gene: 8. CDR3 loop: CASPRDSDSYEQYF. CDR3 DNA sequence: TGTGCCAGCCCTAGGGACAGCGATTCCTACGAGCAGTACTTC.

This clonotype was seen repeatedly, ten times or more. The rearrangement joins TRBV7-9 to TRBJ2-3, with no clear D. V lost 6 bases to trimming and J lost 2 bases, with 3 bases between them. The CDR3 extends over 11 amino acids. Germline CDR1 and CDR2: SEHNR and FQNEAQ (reference sequence). As DNA, the CDR3 is TGTGCCAGCAGAAACACAGATACGCAGTATTTT. Amino acids: CASRNTDTQYF. Using reference TRBV7-9 and TRBJ2-3 for the parts outside the CDR3, the full variable domain is DTGVSQNPRHKITKRGQNVTFRCDPISEHNRLYWYRQTLGQGPEFLTYFQNEAQLEKSRLLSDRFSAERPKGSFSTLEIQRTEQGDSAMYLCASRNTDTQYFGPGTRLTVL.

This clonotype has a count of ten or more. This chain joins TRBV7-3 and TRBJ2-3, with TRBD2 matching over 7 bases. Looked up from germline, CDR1 is SGHTA and CDR2 is FQGTGA. Trimming removed 3 bases from V and 1 base from J; junction bases left unmatched: 4. This CDR3 region has 15 residues. CDR3 nucleotide sequence: TGTGCCAGCAGCTTTACTGCGGGAGGCACAGATACGCAGTATTTT. It is translated as CASSFTAGGTDTQYF. Together with reference TRBV7-3 and TRBJ2-3, the CDR3 gives the full variable domain: GAGVSQTPSNKVTEKGKYVELRCDPISGHTALYWYRQSLGQGPEFLIYFQGTGAADDSGLPNDRFFAVRPEGSVSTLKIQRTERGDSAVYLCASSFTAGGTDTQYFGPGTRLTVL.

In this sample, this clonotype turned up many times. The chain couples TRBV18 to TRBJ1-2; 8 nucleotides align to TRBD1. This CDR3 is built from 13 residues. V was clipped by 3 bases and J by 7 bases; unmatched bases: 4. Per the germline V gene, CDR1 is KGHSH and CDR2 is LQKENI. The CDR3 DNA sequence: TGTGCCAGCTCACCGGAGACAGGGGTTGGCTACACCTTC. This gives the protein CASSPETGVGYTF.

J is TRBJ1-6 and V is TRBV2; D unclear. The CDR3 runs to 14 residues. V was pared by 9 bases and J by 10 bases, with 19 bases between. CDR1 and CDR2 (germline): SNHLY, FYNNEI. The CDR3 protein is CARTNGSVGSPLHF. CDR3 bases: TGTGCCAGGACCAACGGGAGTGTAGGGTCACCCCTCCACTTT.